The 21 T cell receptor beta chains below were found in one sample sequenced in a study of cytotoxic CD8 clonotypes in ibrutinib-treated CLL. Using immunoSEQ multiplex PCR, the repertoire was profiled, and TCRdb retains in-frame clones only, with some absent. The sample yields about 45,000 clones, about 69% seen once. The material was PBMCs, obtained after 24 months of ibrutinib treatment. The source of these receptors is a human donor with chronic lymphocytic leukemia.

CDR3 protein: CASSPRRGLAGGLNEQFF. In DNA, the CDR3 is TGTGCCAGCAGCCCCAGGAGGGGACTAGCGGGAGGTCTCAATGAGCAGTTCTTC. The V gene is TRBV7-3, the J gene TRBJ2-1; TRBD2 matches at 15 bases. V trimming: 5 bases; J trimming: 6 bases; junction bases outside the gene matches: 11. The CDR3 totals 18 residues. CDR1 SGHTA and CDR2 FQGTGA come from the germline V gene.

The chain employs TRBV19 and TRBJ2-7; 8 nucleotides line up with TRBD2. The CDR3 is made up of 14 amino acids. After removal of 4 bases from V and 4 bases from J, the junction contained 6 bases not matched to a gene. CDR1 is LNHDA and CDR2 is SQIVND in the germline V gene (reference sequence). CDR3 nucleotide sequence: TGTGCCAGTAGTACAGAAGCGGGAGCTTACGAGCAGTACTTC. Its translation: CASSTEAGAYEQYF.

The genes are TRBV11-2 and TRBJ2-2; D is uncertain. The CDR3 runs to 14 residues. The germline CDR1 and CDR2 sequences are SGHAT and FQNNGV. V lost 5 bases and J 1 base, leaving 8 bases between the germline ends. The CDR3 spells CASSRSWNTGELFF. The CDR3 nucleotides read TGTGCCAGCAGCCGTAGTTGGAACACCGGGGAGCTGTTTTTT.

The V gene is TRBV6-6, the J gene TRBJ2-1; the match to TRBD2 covers 7 bases. After removal of 7 bases from V and 5 bases from J, the junction contained 5 bases not matched to a gene. Germline CDR1 MNHNY, CDR2 SVGAGI (reference sequence). This CDR3 is 13 amino acids long. CDR3 nucleotides: TGTGCCAGCACGGGAGGCTCGGACAATGAGCAGTTCTTC. It encodes CASTGGSDNEQFF.

This clone occurred once. The J gene is TRBJ1-2, the V gene TRBV5-1; TRBD1 is a possible D gene (5 bases). V was cut by 4 bases and J by 4 bases, with 17 bases left in between. Germline CDR1 SGHRS, CDR2 YFSETQ. The CDR3 is 15 amino acids. DNA for the CDR3: TGCGCCAGCAGCATCTCGGCAGGGAAGTTCTATGGCTACACCTTC. Translation: CASSISAGKFYGYTF. The whole variable domain, filled in from reference TRBV5-1 and TRBJ1-2, reads KAGVTQTPRYLIKTRGQQVTLSCSPISGHRSVSWYQQTPGQGLQFLFEYFSETQRNKGNFPGRFSGRQFSNSRSEMNVSTLELGDSALYLCASSISAGKFYGYTFGSGTRLTVV.

The V and J genes are TRBV18 and TRBJ2-2; D is possibly TRBD1 (6 bases). The germline V and J ends were trimmed by 2 bases and 3 bases, with 10 bases remaining between them. The CDR3 extends over 15 amino acids. CDR1 and CDR2 (germline): KGHSH, LQKENI. CDR3 coding DNA: TGTGCCAGCTCACCAATACAGGGCTACACCGGGGAGCTGTTTTTT. Residues: CASSPIQGYTGELFF. The full variable domain, with the rest looked up from reference TRBV18 and TRBJ2-2, is NAGVMQNPRHLVRRRGQEARLRCSPMKGHSHVYWYRQLPEEGLKFMVYLQKENIIDESGMPKERFSAEFPKEGPSILRIQQVVRGDSAAYFCASSPIQGYTGELFFGEGSRLTVL.

The gene calls are TRBV7-3 and TRBJ2-5; a possible D gene is TRBD2 (6 bases). CDR1 is SGHTA, CDR2 FQGTGA, per germline. Trimming stripped 2 bases from V and 6 bases from J, with 13 bases between. The CDR3 runs 14 residues. CDR3 sequence (DNA): TGTGCCAGCAGCTTACTGCCCGGGGGTCAGACCCAGTACTTC. This gives the protein CASSLLPGGQTQYF.

The gene calls are TRBV7-6 and TRBJ2-1; 12 nucleotides line up with TRBD1. Germline V gives CDR1 SGHVS, CDR2 FNYEAQ. CDR3 size: 14 residues. J was trimmed by 8 bases and V by 5 bases; bases with no gene match: 4. The CDR3 nucleotides are TGTGCCAGCAGCCCGGGACAGGGGGCTCATGAGCAGTTCTTC. Its protein product is CASSPGQGAHEQFF.

The chain joins TRBV4-2 to TRBJ1-5; D unresolved. V lost 3 bases, J lost 0 bases, and 6 bases lay in between. The CDR3 covers 14 residues. CDR1 and CDR2 (germline): LGHNA, YNFKEQ. Here the CDR3 reads CASSQGISNQPQHF. The CDR3 nucleotides are TGTGCCAGCAGCCAGGGGATTAGCAATCAGCCCCAGCATTTT.

V gene TRBV19 combines with J gene TRBJ1-2; tentatively, D is TRBD1 (6 bases). V was pared by 0 bases and J by 2 bases, with 10 bases between. Germline V CDR1 and CDR2: LNHDA, SQIVND (reference sequence). The CDR3 has 15 residues. The CDR3, as DNA: TGTGCCAGTAGTATAGATTACAGGGTCAACTATGGCTACACCTTC. Translation gives CASSIDYRVNYGYTF.

The chain couples TRBV4-1 to TRBJ1-2; perhaps TRBD1 as D (5 bases). V gave up 4 bases and J gave up 5 bases, with 20 bases separating them. CDR1 and CDR2 from the germline V gene are MGHRA and YSYEKL. The CDR3 is made up of 16 amino acids. The CDR3 region is CASSPNPRGPGYGYTF. Written as DNA, the CDR3 is TGCGCCAGCAGCCCGAACCCTAGGGGCCCGGGATATGGCTACACCTTC.

V usage is TRBV7-9 and J usage is TRBJ2-5; 10 bases agree with TRBD1. With 5 bases clipped from V and 4 bases from J, the junction kept 10 bases outside the gene matches. This CDR3 region has 16 residues. Per germline, CDR1 SEHNR and CDR2 FQNEAQ (reference sequence). As DNA, the CDR3 is TGTGCCAGCAGCCCTCTCGGGACAGGGGAGGGAGAGACCCAGTACTTC. This translates into CASSPLGTGEGETQYF.

V and J are TRBV30 and TRBJ1-6, with 7 bases fitting TRBD1. V lost 8 bases to trimming and J lost 1 base; unmatched junction nucleotides: 5. The CDR3 runs to 14 residues. CDR1 is GTSNPN, CDR2 SVGIG, per germline (reference sequence). CDR3 protein: CALETGSYNSPLHF. CDR3 nucleotide sequence: TGTGCCCTAGAGACAGGGTCCTATAATTCACCCCTCCACTTT.

CDR3 nucleotides: TGTGCCTCCCGAAGGGGAGAATGGAATGAGCAGTTCTTC. It is translated as CASRRGEWNEQFF. The chain joins TRBV7-9 to TRBJ2-1, with D possibly being TRBD1 or TRBD2 (5 bases each). There are 13 residues in the CDR3. V shed 11 bases and J shed 7 bases, with 18 bases lying between them. Germline V lookup: CDR1 SEHNR, CDR2 FQNEAQ (reference sequence).

The chain recombines TRBV6-1 with TRBJ1-4, with 8 bases fitting TRBD1. J was trimmed by 5 bases and V by 6 bases; bases with no gene match: 8. Germline lookup yields CDR1 MNHNS and CDR2 SASEGT. CDR3 length: 15 residues. The CDR3 is CASSILQGVNEKLFF. Written as DNA, the CDR3 is TGTGCCAGCAGCATATTACAGGGGGTGAATGAAAAACTGTTTTTT.

This clone was observed a handful of times. V is TRBV9 and J is TRBJ2-1, with 9 bases identical to TRBD2. The CDR3 is made up of 15 amino acids. CDR1 and CDR2 from the germline V gene are SGDLS and YYNGEE. Trimming removed 3 bases from V and 3 bases from J; junction bases left unmatched: 4. CDR3 bases: TGTGCCAGCAGCGCGACTAGCGGTAGCTACAATGAGCAGTTCTTC. Amino acids: CASSATSGSYNEQFF. Based on the CDR3 plus reference TRBV9 and TRBJ2-1, the full variable domain is DSGVTQTPKHLITATGQRVTLRCSPRSGDLSVYWYQQSLDQGLQFLIQYYNGEERAKGNILERFSAQQFPDLHSELNLSSLELGDSALYFCASSATSGSYNEQFFGPGTRLTVL.

In the case of this clone: A junction boundary mismatches the germline segment, possibly from a read error. The rearrangement links TRBV28 to TRBJ2-1; the D is unclear. Germline-derived CDR1 and CDR2 are MDHEN and SYDVKM. The CDR3 extends over 13 amino acids. CDR3 residues: CASSSVNRNAQFF. CDR3 sequence (DNA): TGTGCCAGCAGTTCCGTAAATAGGAATGCGCAGTTCTTC.

The J gene is TRBJ1-3, the V gene TRBV11-2; no firm D call. V gave up 2 bases and J gave up 0 bases, with 8 bases separating them. The CDR3 is made up of 15 amino acids. The germline V gene encodes CDR1 SGHAT and CDR2 FQNNGV. The CDR3 DNA follows: TGTGCCAGCAGCTTATTCGAGGGCTCTGGAAACACCATATATTTT. Encoded protein: CASSLFEGSGNTIYF.

This clone occurred a few times. The genes are TRBV6-1 and TRBJ1-6; TRBD1 is a possible D gene (5 bases). Germline CDR1 and CDR2: MNHNS and SASEGT. The ends were cut back, 2 bases at V and 10 bases at J, with 15 bases in the middle. The CDR3 length is 15 residues. The CDR3 spells CASSESGAVGSPLHF. CDR3 DNA sequence: TGTGCCAGCAGTGAATCCGGGGCGGTAGGATCACCCCTCCACTTT.

This clone has only one observation. The V gene is TRBV18, the J gene TRBJ1-2; D is unclear. The CDR3 runs 14 residues. CDR1 and CDR2 (germline): KGHSH, LQKENI. V lost 2 bases and J lost 0, with 7 bases in between. CDR3 amino acids: CASSPEGTNYGYTF. The CDR3 coding sequence is TGTGCCAGCTCACCAGAGGGTACTAACTATGGCTACACCTTC.

This sequence joins TRBV7-3 and TRBJ2-1; D remains unclear. V lost 5 bases to trimming and J lost 9 bases, with 14 bases between them. In germline, CDR1 is SGHTA, CDR2 FQGTGA. CDR3 size: 13 residues. The CDR3 spells CASSPSNQPEQFF. CDR3 sequence (DNA): TGTGCCAGCAGCCCTTCAAACCAGCCTGAGCAGTTCTTC.